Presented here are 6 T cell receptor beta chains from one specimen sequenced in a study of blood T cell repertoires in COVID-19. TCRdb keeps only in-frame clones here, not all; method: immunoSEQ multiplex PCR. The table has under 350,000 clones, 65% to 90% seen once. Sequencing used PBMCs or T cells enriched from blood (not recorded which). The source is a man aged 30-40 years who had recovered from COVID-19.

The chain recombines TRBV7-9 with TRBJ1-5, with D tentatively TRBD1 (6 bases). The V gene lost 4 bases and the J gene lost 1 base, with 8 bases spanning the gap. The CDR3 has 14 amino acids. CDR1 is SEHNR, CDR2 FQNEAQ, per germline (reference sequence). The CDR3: CASSSQGSNQPQHF. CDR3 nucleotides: TGTGCCAGCAGCTCCCAGGGGAGCAATCAGCCCCAGCATTTT.

The CDR3 bases are TGTGCCAGTAGCCTCCGACTAGCGGGGTCCGTCTACGAGCAGTACTTC. Residues: CASSLRLAGSVYEQYF. The gene calls are TRBV19 and TRBJ2-7; TRBD2 matches at 11 bases. Germline lookup yields CDR1 LNHDA and CDR2 SQIVND (reference sequence). CDR3 length equals 16 residues. V lost 6 bases to trimming and J lost 3 bases; unmatched junction nucleotides: 10. Based on the CDR3 plus reference TRBV19 and TRBJ2-7, the full variable domain is DGGITQSPKYLFRKEGQNVTLSCEQNLNHDAMYWYRQDPGQGLRLIYYSQIVNDFQKGDIAEGYSVSREKKESFPLTVTSAQKNPTAFYLCASSLRLAGSVYEQYFGPGTRLTVT.

In DNA, the CDR3 is TGTGCCAGCTCACCACCCGGGACTAGCTCCTACAATGAGCAGTTCTTC. As protein: CASSPPGTSSYNEQFF. J is TRBJ2-1 and V is TRBV18; 8 bases agree with TRBD2. Germline loops: CDR1 KGHSH, CDR2 LQKENI. Trimming removed 0 bases from V and 0 bases from J; junction bases left unmatched: 1. The length of the CDR3 is 16 residues.

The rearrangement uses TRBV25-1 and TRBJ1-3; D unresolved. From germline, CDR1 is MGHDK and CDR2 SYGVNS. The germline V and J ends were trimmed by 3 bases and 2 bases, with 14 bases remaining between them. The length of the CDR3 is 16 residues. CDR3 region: CASSDLGVEAGNTIYF. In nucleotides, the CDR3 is TGTGCCAGCAGTGATCTTGGGGTGGAGGCTGGAAACACCATATATTTT.

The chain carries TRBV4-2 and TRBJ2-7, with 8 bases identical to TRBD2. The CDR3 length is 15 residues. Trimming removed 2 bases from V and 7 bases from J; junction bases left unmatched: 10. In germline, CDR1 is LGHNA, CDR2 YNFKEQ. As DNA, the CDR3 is TGTGCCAGCAGCCAAAGCAGTAGCGGGACGGGAGAGCAGTACTTC. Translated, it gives CASSQSSSGTGEQYF.

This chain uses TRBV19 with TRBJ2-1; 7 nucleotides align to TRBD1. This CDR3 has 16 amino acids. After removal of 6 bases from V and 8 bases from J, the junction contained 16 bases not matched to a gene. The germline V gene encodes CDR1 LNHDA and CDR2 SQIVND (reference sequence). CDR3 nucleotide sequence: TGTGCCAGTAGACCCTACGAGGGGGCCCTTAGGGATGAGCAGTTCTTC. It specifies CASRPYEGALRDEQFF.